This T cell receptor (beta chain) was observed in a study of response to subunit inactivated influenza vaccine. Study-level findings and limits: New T cells are recruited in small numbers by each seasonal influenza vaccination, according to the authors' suggestion.

This clonotype occurred a few times. The antigen is unknown. Via MiXCR, TCRdb re-called the RT-PCR reads, giving one row per CDR3 protein. Of 300,000 to 350,000 distinct CDR3 sequences in the sample, 21% were seen once. The V gene's germline CDR1 is LGHNA and CDR2 YSLEER. V was clipped by 1 base and J by 4 bases, with 13 bases between them. There are 15 residues in the CDR3. The chain carries TRBV4-3 and TRBJ1-2, with D possibly TRBD1 on 5 matching bases. Sequences were derived from PBMCs from blood, sampled 21 months after vaccination. The clonotype was recovered from a man between 50 and 70 years old who received an inactivated influenza vaccine. The CDR3 DNA reads as TGCGCCAGCAGCCAAGCGGGGAAGGGACTCTATGGCTACACCTTC. Its protein is CASSQAGKGLYGYTF.